This T cell receptor beta chain was recovered during a study of identical twins' blood T cells (dated by TCRdb to 2012 to 2014). Context from the whole study: The 12 libraries, six for the alpha chain and six for the beta chain, together yielded about 50 million Illumina reads. TCR alpha and beta chain repertoires of three pairs of monozygous twins were compared using next-generation sequencing to assess genetic influence on repertoire formation.

The research as a whole found: Among the most abundant TCRbeta clonotypes, every donor shared more CDR3 sequences with her own twin than with unrelated donors. The number of shared CDR3 clonotypes between two donors was mainly determined by the product of their cloneset sizes, and twins did not clearly deviate from this trend. Environmental influences could not be excluded as an explanation for twin similarity, since twins were reared together. V gene usage, even among non-selected out-of-frame TCRbeta clonotypes, was reported to be markedly more similar within twin pairs than between unrelated donors. Validation by independent studies was stated to be required for the proposed role of the TCRalpha J segment in MHC recognition during thymic selection.

Six healthy women forming three monozygous twin pairs were used as donors. All three twin pairs had been raised together and were thought likely to have encountered the same vaccines and infectious agents. TCR cDNA libraries were prepared from RNA that had been isolated from peripheral blood mononuclear cells. V is pared back by 9 bases and J by 1 base, with 12 bases lying between the germline termini. Looking up the germline V gene yields CDR1 SGHTA and CDR2 FQGTGA. From its cysteine to its phenylalanine, the CDR3 spans 13 amino acids. Here the CDR3 DNA is all that survives: 39 bases in frame from base 1. In regard to this clonotype: The specificity of this receptor is unknown. No clone much larger than this one lies a single base away; base qualities are absent.

Libraries came from 5' RACE. Sequencing relied on an Illumina Genome Analyzer IIx. To prepare the RNA-based TCR cDNA libraries, a previously described protocol was followed, with several modifications. To prevent cross-contamination, sample-specific barcodes were introduced on both ends of each TCR cDNA library during cDNA synthesis and amplification. The study's processing was this. Each individual had between about 95,000 and nearly 500,000 identified clonotypes, and each library contained about 2 to 4 million CDR3-containing reads. Reads with improper barcode index combinations were discarded, after which clonesets were built for each library with the MiTCR software. During the assembly of CDR3 clonotypes by MiTCR, low-quality reads were filtered or rescued and PCR and sequencing errors were corrected. Artificial out-of-frame clonotypes were removed by being mapped to in-frame sequences, with one indel in the CDR3 allowed. Similarity of V and J gene usage between donors was measured as Jensen-Shannon divergence divided by mean entropy. TCRdb ran its own pipeline on the public reads, namely fastp trimming at Q25 and MiXCR clone calling, and kept in-frame beta chains. Here each entry gathers all rows of one CDR3 protein and keeps the most common genes and DNA. These V and J calls originate from TCRdb's pipeline instead of the authors' own analysis. Across this sample there are roughly 380,000 distinct CDR3 sequences, with approximately 30% seen only once. About 6% of the sample comes from the top ten.

The sequence was collected from a woman between 18 and 50 years old in good health. Recombination joined TRBV7-3 with TRBJ1-1; a tentative D call is TRBD1 (5 bases match). The sequenced sample consisted of PBMCs. CDR3 protein: CASSEGRNTEAFF. The DNA sequence follows: TGTGCCAGTTCCGAGGGGAGGAACACTGAAGCTTTCTTT.